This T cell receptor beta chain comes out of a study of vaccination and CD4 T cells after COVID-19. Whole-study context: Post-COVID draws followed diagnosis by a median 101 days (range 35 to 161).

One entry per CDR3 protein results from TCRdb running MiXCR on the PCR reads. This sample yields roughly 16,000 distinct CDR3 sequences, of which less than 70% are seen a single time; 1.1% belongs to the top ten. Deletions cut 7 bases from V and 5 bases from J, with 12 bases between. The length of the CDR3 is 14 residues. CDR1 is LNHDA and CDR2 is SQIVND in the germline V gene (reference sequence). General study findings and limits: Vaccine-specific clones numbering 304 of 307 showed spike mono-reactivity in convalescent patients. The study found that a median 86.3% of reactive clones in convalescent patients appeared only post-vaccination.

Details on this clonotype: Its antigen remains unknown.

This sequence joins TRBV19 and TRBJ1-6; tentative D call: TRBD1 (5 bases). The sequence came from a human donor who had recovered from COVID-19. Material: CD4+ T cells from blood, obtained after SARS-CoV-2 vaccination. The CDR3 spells CASNRTPNNSPLHF. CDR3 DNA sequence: TGTGCCAGTAACAGGACGCCGAATAATTCACCCCTCCACTTT. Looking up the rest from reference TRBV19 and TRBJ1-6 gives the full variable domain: DGGITQSPKYLFRKEGQNVTLSCEQNLNHDAMYWYRQDPGQGLRLIYYSQIVNDFQKGDIAEGYSVSREKKESFPLTVTSAQKNPTAFYLCASNRTPNNSPLHFGNGTRLTVT.